This TCR beta chain was retrieved from a study of radiotherapy plus CTLA-4 blockade in lung cancer. V shed 4 bases, J shed 3 bases, and the junction held 9 bases outside the gene matches. Germline values: CDR1 SGHRS, CDR2 YFSETQ. The CDR3 is 17 amino acids. The repertoire was sequenced with immunoSEQ multiplex PCR; TCRdb's copy has only in-frame clones and lacks some. The table records about 93,000 clones, around nine tenths of them present only once. This sequence joins TRBV5-1 and TRBJ2-7, with 14 bases lining up with TRBD2. The material sequenced was peripheral blood, taken from a patient treated with radiotherapy plus ipilimumab. The source of this sequence is a human donor with non-small cell lung cancer that progressed on radiotherapy plus ipilimumab. The CDR3 protein is CASSREGLAGVIYEQYF. In nucleotides, the CDR3 is TGCGCCAGCAGCCGCGAGGGACTAGCGGGAGTAATCTACGAGCAGTACTTC.